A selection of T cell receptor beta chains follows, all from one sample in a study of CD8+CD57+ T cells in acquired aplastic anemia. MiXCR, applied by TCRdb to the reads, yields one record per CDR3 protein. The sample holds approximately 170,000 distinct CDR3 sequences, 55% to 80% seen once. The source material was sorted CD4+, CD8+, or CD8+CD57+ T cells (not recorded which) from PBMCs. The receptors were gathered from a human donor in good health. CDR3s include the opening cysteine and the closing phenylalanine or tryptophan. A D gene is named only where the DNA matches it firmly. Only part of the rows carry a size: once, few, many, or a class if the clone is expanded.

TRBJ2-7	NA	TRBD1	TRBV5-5	CASSFDGTGITYEQYF	TGTGCCAGCAGCTTCGACGGGACAGGAATCACCTACGAGCAGTACTTC
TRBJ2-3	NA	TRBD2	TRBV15	CATTWQRGGTDTQYF	TGTGCCACCACCTGGCAGCGGGGGGGGACAGATACGCAGTATTTT
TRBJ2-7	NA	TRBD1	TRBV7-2	CASSMPRDRRSSYEQYF	TGTGCCAGCAGCATGCCCCGGGACAGGAGGAGCTCCTACGAGCAGTACTTC
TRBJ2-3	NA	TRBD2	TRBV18	CASSPGTSADTQYF	TGTGCCAGCTCACCAGGGACTAGCGCAGATACGCAGTATTTT
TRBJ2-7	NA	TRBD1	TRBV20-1	CSATTGGYEQYF	TGCAGTGCAACGACAGGGGGCTACGAGCAGTACTTC
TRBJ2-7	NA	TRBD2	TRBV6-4	CASRGLARYEQYF	TGTGCCAGCCGGGGACTAGCTAGGTACGAGCAGTACTTC
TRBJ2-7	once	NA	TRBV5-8	CASSWARRDYEQYF	TGTGCCAGCAGCTGGGCGAGGCGGGACTACGAGCAGTACTTC
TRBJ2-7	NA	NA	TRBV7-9	CASSPSGEVRTGQYF	TGTGCCAGCAGCCCCTCTGGGGAAGTTCGAACGGGGCAGTACTTC
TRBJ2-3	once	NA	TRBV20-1	CSATGTSTDTQYF	TGCAGTGCTACCGGGACTAGCACAGATACGCAGTATTTT
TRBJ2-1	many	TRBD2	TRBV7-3	CASSLRSGTSGYNEQFF	TGTGCCAGCAGCCTCAGGAGTGGGACTAGCGGATACAATGAGCAGTTCTTC
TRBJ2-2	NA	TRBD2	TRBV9	CASSRFGLAGGLPTGELFF	TGTGCCAGCAGCCGATTTGGACTAGCGGGGGGGCTGCCCACCGGGGAGCTGTTTTTT
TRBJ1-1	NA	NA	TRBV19	CASSMGRGDEAFF	TGTGCCAGTAGTATGGGGAGGGGAGATGAAGCTTTCTTT
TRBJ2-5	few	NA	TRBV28	CASSLGGRKETQYF	TGTGCCAGCTCCCTAGGGGGAAGAAAAGAGACCCAGTACTTC
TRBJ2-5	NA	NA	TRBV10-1	CASSESGQETQYF	TGCGCCAGCAGTGAGTCGGGCCAAGAGACCCAGTACTTC
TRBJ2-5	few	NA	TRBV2	CASSDGVGWGQETQYF	TGTGCCAGCAGTGACGGGGTAGGGTGGGGCCAAGAGACCCAGTACTTC
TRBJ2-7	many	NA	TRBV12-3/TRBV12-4	CASQKADEQYF	TGTGCCAGTCAAAAGGCCGACGAGCAGTACTTC
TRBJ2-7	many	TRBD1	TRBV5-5	CASSWGQSYEQYF	TGTGCCAGCAGCTGGGGACAGTCCTACGAGCAGTACTTC
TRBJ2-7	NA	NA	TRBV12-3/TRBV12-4	CATVGPSYEQYF	TGTGCCACCGTTGGGCCCTCCTACGAGCAGTACTTC
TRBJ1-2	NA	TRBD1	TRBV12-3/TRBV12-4	CASSRSTGDYGYTF	TGTGCCAGCAGCCGATCGACAGGGGACTATGGCTACACCTTC
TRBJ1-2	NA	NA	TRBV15	CATSRTVNYGYTF	TGTGCCACCAGCAGAACAGTGAACTATGGCTACACCTTC
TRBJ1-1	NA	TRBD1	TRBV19	CASSIPGTGVTEAFF	TGTGCCAGTAGTATTCCAGGGACAGGGGTTACTGAAGCTTTCTTT
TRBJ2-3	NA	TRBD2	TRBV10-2	CASRRLAGTRDTQYF	TGCGCCAGCCGACGACTAGCGGGGACCAGAGATACGCAGTATTTT
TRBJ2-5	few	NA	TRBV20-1	CSAKGQGERETQYF	TGCAGTGCTAAAGGGCAGGGTGAGCGAGAGACCCAGTACTTC
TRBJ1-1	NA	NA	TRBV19	CASTRTPMNTEAFF	TGTGCCAGTACCAGGACACCAATGAACACTGAAGCTTTCTTT
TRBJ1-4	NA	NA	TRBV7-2	CASSLKQGDKLFF	TGTGCCAGCAGCCTGAAACAGGGTGACAAACTGTTTTTT
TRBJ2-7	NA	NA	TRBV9	CASSLGSTGASEQYF	TGCGCCAGCAGCTTGGGTTCGACAGGAGCCTCCGAGCAGTACTTC
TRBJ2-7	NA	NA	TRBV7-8	CASSPHTGYEQYF	TGTGCCAGCAGCCCCCATACGGGGTACGAGCAGTACTTC
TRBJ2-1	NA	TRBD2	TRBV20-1	CSAVGLAGESNEQFF	TGCAGTGCTGTTGGACTAGCGGGAGAGAGCAATGAGCAGTTCTTC
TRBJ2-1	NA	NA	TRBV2	CASSESNNEQFF	TGTGCCAGCAGTGAAAGTAACAATGAGCAGTTCTTC
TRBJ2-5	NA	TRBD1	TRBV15	CATSRDRQETQYF	TGTGCCACCAGCCGGGACAGACAAGAGACCCAGTACTTC
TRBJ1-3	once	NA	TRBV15	CATSRGQGLNTIYF	TGTGCCACCAGCAGAGGTCAGGGATTGAACACCATATATTTT
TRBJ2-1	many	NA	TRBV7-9	CASSLAAYNEQFF	TGTGCCAGCAGCCTAGCTGCCTACAATGAGCAGTTCTTC
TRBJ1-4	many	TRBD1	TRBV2	CASSPGQGIATNEKLFF	TGTGCCAGCAGCCCGGGACAGGGTATTGCGACTAATGAAAAACTGTTTTTT
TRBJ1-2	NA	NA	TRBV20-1	CSVISANYGYTF	TGCAGTGTTATCTCCGCTAACTATGGCTACACCTTC
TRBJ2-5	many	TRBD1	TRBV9	CASSVGTANQETQYF	TGTGCCAGCAGCGTCGGGACAGCAAACCAAGAGACCCAGTACTTC
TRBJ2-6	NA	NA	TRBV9	CASILSSGANVLTF	TGTGCCAGCATCCTCTCCTCTGGGGCCAACGTCCTGACTTTC
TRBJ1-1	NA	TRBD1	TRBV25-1	CTSLGTGPNMNTEAFF	TGTACCAGCCTAGGGACAGGTCCTAACATGAACACTGAAGCTTTCTTT
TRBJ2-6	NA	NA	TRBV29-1	CSVRSPGANVLTF	TGCAGCGTTCGGAGCCCTGGGGCCAACGTCCTGACTTTC
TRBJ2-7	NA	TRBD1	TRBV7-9	CASSLLDRGRYEQYF	TGTGCCAGCAGCTTATTGGACAGGGGGAGGTACGAGCAGTACTTC
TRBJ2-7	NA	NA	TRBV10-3	CASSSDGWDEQYF	TGTGCCAGCAGTTCCGACGGCTGGGACGAGCAGTACTTC
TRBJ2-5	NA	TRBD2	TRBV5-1	CASTEPGGEAQETQYF	TGCGCCAGCACAGAGCCGGGGGGTGAGGCACAAGAGACCCAGTACTTC
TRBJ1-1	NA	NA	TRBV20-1	CSARSPNTEAFF	TGCAGTGCTAGGAGCCCCAACACTGAAGCTTTCTTT
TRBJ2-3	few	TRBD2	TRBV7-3	CASAGGRGGDTQYF	TGTGCCAGTGCTGGCGGGAGGGGGGGAGATACGCAGTATTTT
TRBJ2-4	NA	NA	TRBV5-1	CASSAGHSEGDIQYF	TGCGCCAGCAGCGCGGGACACTCCGAGGGGGACATTCAGTACTTC